This TCR beta chain was captured in a study of blood T cell repertoires in COVID-19. The wider study: Samples of COVID-19 (acute and convalescent) were obtained from the United States, Italy and Spain. PBMCs, B-cell-depleted T cells, or T cells were the source of the cDNA or gDNA that made up the material.

Clones were sequenced by immunoSEQ multiplex PCR, and TCRdb holds only the in-frame ones, with some missing. The sample holds 470,000 or so clones, 80% to 90% seen once. V was shortened by 4 bases and J by 6 bases, with 15 bases between the two germline ends. Germline V gene lookup returns CDR1 KGHDR and CDR2 SFDVKD. CDR3 length equals 15 residues. The rearrangement links TRBV24-1 to TRBJ2-4; possibly TRBD2 for D (5 bases). The TCR was taken from a human donor in a cohort sampled during active COVID-19. The sequencing input was peripheral blood. The CDR3: CATSEKSGLRNIQYF. The DNA of the CDR3 is TGTGCCACCAGTGAAAAGTCAGGACTTAGAAACATTCAGTACTTC.